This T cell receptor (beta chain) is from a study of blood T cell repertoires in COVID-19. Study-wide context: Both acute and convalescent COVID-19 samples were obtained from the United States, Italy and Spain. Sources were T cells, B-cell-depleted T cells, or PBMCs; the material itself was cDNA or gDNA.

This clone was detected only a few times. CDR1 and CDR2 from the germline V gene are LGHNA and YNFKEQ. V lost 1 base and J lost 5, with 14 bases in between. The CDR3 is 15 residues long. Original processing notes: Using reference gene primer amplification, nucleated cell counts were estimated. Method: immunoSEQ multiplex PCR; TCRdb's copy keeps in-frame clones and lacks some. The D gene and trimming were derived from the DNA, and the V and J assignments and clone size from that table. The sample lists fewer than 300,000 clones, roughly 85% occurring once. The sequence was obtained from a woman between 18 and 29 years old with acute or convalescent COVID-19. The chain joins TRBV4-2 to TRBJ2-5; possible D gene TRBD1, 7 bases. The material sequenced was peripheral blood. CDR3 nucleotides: TGTGCCAGCAGCCAAGTTCAGGGGGGTAGCGAGACCCAGTACTTC. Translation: CASSQVQGGSETQYF.